This TCR beta chain was identified in a study of Ad26.COV2.S vaccination and SARS-CoV-2 variants. Remarks on this clone: What it binds is unknown.

Looked up from germline, CDR1 is GTSNPN and CDR2 is SVGIG (reference sequence). V lost 0 bases and J 10 bases, leaving 15 bases between the germline ends. The CDR3 has 13 amino acids. Notes on the study in general: Vaccinees displayed broader spike-specific TCR repertoires than placebo recipients. People who got the vaccine or the placebo had similar non-spike TCR breadth. TCR breadth and depth estimates may have understated total T cell responses. Post-vaccination spike-specific CD8+ and CD4+ T cell responses reportedly had substantial breadth.

TCRdb keeps only in-frame clones here, not all; method: immunoSEQ multiplex PCR. The data contain under 150,000 clones, 86% of them singletons. The source material was peripheral blood, sampled after recovery from COVID-19. The chain recombines TRBV30 with TRBJ1-2; D unresolved. This TCR was recovered from a human donor who had recovered from COVID-19. CDR3 in amino acids: CAWSVVSTEVYTF. As DNA, the CDR3 is TGTGCCTGGAGTGTAGTCTCTACAGAAGTCTACACCTTC.